The clone carrying this T cell receptor (beta chain) was seen only once. Its antigen remains unknown. Primers for the PCR totalled 60 Vbeta and 13 Jbeta. TCRdb's copy holds only in-frame clones and misses some; the assay was immunoSEQ multiplex PCR. Of 180,000 or so clones listed, about 79% were seen once; the top ten hold over 12%. Trimming removed 5 bases from V and 2 bases from J; junction bases left unmatched: 4. This CDR3 is built from 14 residues. CDR1 is SEHNR, CDR2 FQNEAQ, per germline (reference sequence). This sample is drawn from a study of cytomegalovirus exposure and HLA in healthy donors. About the research overall: Drawn from HLA-typed donors, tens of millions of unique TCRs were held in an early data release.

General study findings and limits: Reported findings show TCR beta sequences accurately forecast HLA-A and HLA-B alleles in most subjects. In vitro confirmation showed a few CMV-associated chains to be CMV antigen specific. TRBV6-2, TRBV6-3 and other indistinguishable V segments were excluded.

The receptor was derived from a man in his fifties in good health and CMV-seropositive. V is TRBV7-9 and J is TRBJ2-5; 8 bases are shared with TRBD2. Sequencing was performed on PBMCs. The CDR3 sequence: CASSAGGGQETQYF. The DNA for the CDR3 is TGTGCCAGCAGCGCCGGGGGGGGACAAGAGACCCAGTACTTC.